The entry below describes one T cell receptor (beta chain). In the original analysis: The assay estimated nucleated cells by amplifying reference gene primers. TCRdb's copy holds only in-frame clones and misses some; the assay was immunoSEQ multiplex PCR. That table is the source of V, J and clone size, and D and trimming were worked out from the DNA. The table includes some 250,000 clones, roughly 80% detected once. The data belong to a study of blood T cell repertoires in COVID-19. Study as a whole: COVID-19 samples from acute and convalescent phases originated in the United States, Italy and Spain.

V was shortened by 5 bases and J by 6 bases, with 17 bases between the two germline ends. This CDR3 is built from 14 residues. CDR1 and CDR2 (germline): LNHDA, SQIVND (reference sequence). The chain combines TRBV19 with TRBJ2-7, with D perhaps TRBD1 (6 bases). This sequence was found in a woman older than 75 with acute or convalescent COVID-19. The sample consisted of peripheral blood. CDR3 DNA sequence: TGTGCCAGTAGTGGAAATACAGGGTTTGGCGAGCAGTACTTC. This codes for CASSGNTGFGEQYF.